This entry lists 8 T cell receptor beta chains sequenced from one sample in a study of regulatory T cells in long-lasting Graves disease. CDR3-region Arm-PCR and iRepertoire HTBI primers produced the TCR beta libraries. TCRdb recomputed calls from the multiplex PCR reads with MiXCR, one row per CDR3 protein. The table shows fewer than 450,000 distinct CDR3 sequences, with roughly 20% occurring only once. Time point given: persistent/refractory GD, antithyroid drugs over 5 years with positive TRAb. Scientists built the TCR library using RNA that was extracted from PBMCs. The starting material was peripheral blood mononuclear cells (PBMCs), obtained when the disease was refractory, from a patient treated with antithyroid drugs. Receptors were obtained from a female donor with Graves disease.

This sequence joins TRBV7-2 and TRBJ2-1; D is ambiguous. This CDR3 is built from 14 residues. V shed 1 base and J shed 7 bases, with 11 bases lying between them. Germline assignment: CDR1 SGHTA and CDR2 FQGNSA. The CDR3 reads CASSLGLMGNEQFF. CDR3 DNA sequence: TGTGCCAGCAGCTTAGGACTCATGGGGAATGAGCAGTTCTTC.

In this sample, this clonotype turned up a few times. For the CDR3, the DNA is TGTGCCAGCAGCTCACCTGGAAGGGGCTATGGCTACACCTTC. Its translation is CASSSPGRGYGYTF. The chain combines TRBV5-5 with TRBJ1-2; D may be TRBD1 (5 bases). Germline V gives CDR1 SGHKS, CDR2 YYEKEE (reference sequence). The CDR3 sequence is 14 residues long. Deletions cut 3 bases from V and 4 bases from J, with 13 bases between.

In this sample, this clonotype turned up a few times. J is TRBJ1-4 and V is TRBV20-1; 9 nucleotides line up with TRBD1. CDR1 is DFQATT and CDR2 is SNEGSKA in the germline V gene (reference sequence). The ends lost 0 bases at V and 6 bases at J; junction bases unmatched: 2. The CDR3 runs 14 residues. The CDR3 is CSARDTGGYEKLFF. CDR3 coding DNA: TGCAGTGCTAGAGATACAGGGGGCTATGAAAAACTGTTTTTT.

The rearrangement links TRBV7-8 to TRBJ2-2; D is ambiguous. Germline V gene lookup returns CDR1 SGHVS and CDR2 FQNEAQ. The CDR3 is 14 residues long. V lost 2 bases, J lost 3 bases, and 7 bases lay in between. Here the CDR3 reads CASSLQPDTGELFF. The DNA of the CDR3 is TGTGCCAGCAGCTTACAACCGGACACCGGGGAGCTGTTTTTT.

This clonotype was observed at least ten times. The chain joins TRBV10-1 to TRBJ1-2; the D gene is possibly TRBD1 (5 bases). CDR1 is WNHNN and CDR2 is SYGVQD in the germline V gene (reference sequence). The length of the CDR3 is 12 residues. The V end lost 5 bases, the J end lost 6 bases, and 10 bases lay between the germline ends. The CDR3 sequence is CASSPGKHGYTF. Written as DNA, the CDR3 is TGCGCCAGCAGTCCAGGGAAGCATGGCTACACCTTC.

The genes are TRBV10-3 and TRBJ2-3, with D possibly TRBD2 on 6 matching bases. The CDR3 contains 12 residues. CDR1 is ENHRY, CDR2 SYGVKD, per germline. V was trimmed by 6 bases and J by 5 bases, leaving 9 bases between them. CDR3 protein: CAISNGGDTQYF. The CDR3 coding sequence is TGTGCCATCAGCAACGGGGGAGATACGCAGTATTTT.

This clonotype was seen a few times. This chain uses TRBV6-5 with TRBJ2-7, with 10 positions matching TRBD1. Germline V gene data show CDR1 as MNHEY and CDR2 as SVGAGI. CDR3 length: 15 residues. V shed 4 bases and J 4 bases; nucleotides not matched to a gene: 7. CDR3 residues: CASSSPGQGKYEQYF. CDR3 nucleotides: TGTGCCAGCAGTTCCCCGGGACAGGGGAAATACGAGCAGTACTTC.

CDR3 DNA sequence: TGTGCCAGCAGTTTAGGGCTAGCCAACATTCAGTACTTC. As protein: CASSLGLANIQYF. V is TRBV12-3 or TRBV12-4 and J is TRBJ2-4, with D perhaps matching TRBD2 (5 bases). Trimming took 1 base from V and 7 from J, leaving 8 bases between them. This CDR3 spans 13 amino acids.